This TCR beta chain was sequenced for a study of tumor and adjacent non-tumor tissue in lung cancer. Findings of the study overall: Higher tumor TCR diversity was associated with shorter survival.

Trimming cost V 6 bases and J 11 bases, with 23 bases left between them. This CDR3 is built from 15 residues. Per the germline V gene, CDR1 is SQVTM and CDR2 is ANQGSEA. Three rounds of nested PCR, following a modified ARM-PCR protocol, produced the TCRbeta library. MiXCR, run by TCRdb on the multiplex PCR reads, gives a single entry per CDR3 protein. The profile shows approximately 68,000 distinct CDR3 sequences, 65% to 80% of them singletons. With respect to this clonotype: Antigen: not known.

The template was RNA from unsorted bulk tissue. The normal lung tissue was taken more than 3 cm from the tumor edge. The rearrangement uses TRBV29-1 and TRBJ2-6; perhaps D is TRBD1 or TRBD2 (5 bases each). Sequenced: distant non-tumor lung tissue. The clonotype originates from a man aged 55 to 69 with non-small cell lung cancer. CDR3 residues: CSVRVYSSGPHVLTF. CDR3 DNA sequence: TGCAGCGTGAGGGTTTATAGTTCGGGGCCCCACGTCCTGACTTTC.